This TCR beta chain derives from a study of CD8 T cells in Susac syndrome. Random-hexamer reverse transcription was applied to roughly 0.5 to 1 ug RNA. TCRdb reanalysed the immunoSEQ multiplex PCR reads using MiXCR and keeps one entry per CDR3 protein. Of 130,000 to 150,000 distinct CDR3 sequences listed, nearly 95% are singletons. TEMRA cells were FACS-enriched, while CD8+ and CD4+ T cells were negatively isolated. This CDR3 spans 14 amino acids. Germline-derived CDR1 and CDR2 are SQVTM and ANQGSEA. V lost 2 bases to trimming and J lost 7 bases, with 14 bases between them. The receptor comes from a human donor in good health. Sequencing was carried out using CD8+ T cells from PBMCs. V gene TRBV29-1 combines with J gene TRBJ2-2; D call uncertain. The CDR3 DNA follows: TGCAGCGTTGAATTGGGCCAGAAAGGCGGGGAGCTGTTTTTT. Amino acids: CSVELGQKGGELFF.